The clone carrying this T cell receptor beta chain appeared many times. The record originates from a study of human T cells and chemical hapten exposure. Single cDNA molecules in the library carried unique molecular identifiers attached during preparation. TCRdb fed the RACE reads into MiXCR, producing one record per CDR3 protein. The sample carries about 360,000 distinct CDR3 sequences, more than 4.5% recorded once. Germline CDR1 reads MNHEY; CDR2 reads SMNVEV (reference sequence). V lost 7 bases, J lost 4 bases, and 12 bases stayed unmatched. The CDR3 has 16 residues. The time point is: patch test 1, 2 weeks after DPC sensitization. Treatment meaning: therapeutic diphenylcyclopropenone sensitization with weekly scalp DPC.

The sample was whole blood, taken in connection with sensitization to the hapten diphenylcyclopropenone (DPC). This clonotype was obtained from a woman aged 50 to 60 with alopecia areata. Some clones in this sample may be carry-over from other donors' samples. The V call is TRBV27, the J call TRBJ2-3; 9 bases fit TRBD1. CDR3 sequence reads: CASTTQGAKGADTQYF. CDR3 in DNA: TGTGCCAGCACGACACAGGGGGCAAAAGGGGCAGATACGCAGTATTTT.